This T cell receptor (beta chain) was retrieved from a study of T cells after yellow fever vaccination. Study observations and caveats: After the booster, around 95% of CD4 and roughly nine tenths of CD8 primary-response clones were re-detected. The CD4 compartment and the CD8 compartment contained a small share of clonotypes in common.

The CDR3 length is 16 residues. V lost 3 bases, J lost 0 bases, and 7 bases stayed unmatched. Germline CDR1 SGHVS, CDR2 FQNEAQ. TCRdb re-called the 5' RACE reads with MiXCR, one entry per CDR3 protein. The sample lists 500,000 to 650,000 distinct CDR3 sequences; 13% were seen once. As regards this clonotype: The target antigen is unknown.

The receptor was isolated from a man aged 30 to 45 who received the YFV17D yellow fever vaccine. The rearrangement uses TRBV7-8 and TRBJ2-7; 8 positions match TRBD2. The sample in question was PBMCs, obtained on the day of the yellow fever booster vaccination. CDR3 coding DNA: TGTGCCAGCAGCTTGCAGCGGGAGTGGAGCTCCTACGAGCAGTACTTC. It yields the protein CASSLQREWSSYEQYF.